This TCR beta chain was observed in a study of blood T cell repertoires in COVID-19. About the study: Material from acute and convalescent COVID-19 was sourced from the United States, Italy and Spain. The cDNA or gDNA used as material had been derived from T cells, B-cell-depleted T cells, or PBMCs.

The table came from immunoSEQ multiplex PCR; TCRdb's copy has only in-frame clones and leaves some out. The profile shows about 94,000 clones, more than 70% of them singletons. J was trimmed by 0 bases and V by 3 bases; bases with no gene match: 16. CDR1 SGDLS and CDR2 YYNGEE come from the germline V gene. This CDR3 is built from 20 residues. Sequencing was performed on peripheral blood. This chain links TRBV9 with TRBJ2-1; 9 bases agree with TRBD2. The sequence was obtained from a woman in her fifties or sixties in a cohort sampled during active or convalescent COVID-19. The DNA for the CDR3 is TGTGCCAGCAGCGACACACGCAGCGGGGGGCTACTGAGCTCCTACAATGAGCAGTTCTTC. Translation gives CASSDTRSGGLLSSYNEQFF.